Following are 22 T cell receptor beta chains from one sample sequenced in a study of a mutant IDH1 vaccine in newly diagnosed glioma. Regarding time point: week 35, safety follow-up. Every single dose of the vaccine, 300 ug of mutant IDH1 20-mer peptide, came with topical imiquimod. These receptors' antigens are unknown. This table comes from immunoSEQ multiplex PCR, and its TCRdb copy is limited to in-frame clones, with some not included. The profile shows some 70,000 clones, roughly 84% of them singletons. Sequenced here: PBMCs, sampled from a glioma patient whose treatment included an IDH1 peptide vaccine. The receptors come from a man aged 18 to 35 with glioma.

The chain uses TRBV5-1 and TRBJ1-3, with 7 positions matching TRBD1. Germline V CDR1 and CDR2: SGHRS, YFSETQ. V dropped 0 bases and J dropped 3; count of bases not matched to a gene: 6. This CDR3 has 16 residues. The CDR3 loop is CASSLEKGASGNTIYF. The CDR3 DNA reads TGCGCCAGCAGCTTGGAGAAGGGGGCAAGTGGAAACACCATATATTTT. Filled out from reference TRBV5-1 and TRBJ1-3, the complete variable domain reads KAGVTQTPRYLIKTRGQQVTLSCSPISGHRSVSWYQQTPGQGLQFLFEYFSETQRNKGNFPGRFSGRQFSNSRSEMNVSTLELGDSALYLCASSLEKGASGNTIYFGEGSWLTVV.

This clone appeared a single time. Here the CDR3 reads CASSLYADPGDTQYF. The CDR3 DNA is TGTGCCAGCAGCTTATATGCAGATCCGGGAGATACGCAGTATTTT. The chain carries TRBV7-3 and TRBJ2-3; D call uncertain. V shed 2 bases and J shed 5 bases, with 14 bases lying between them. Germline CDR1 is SGHTA and CDR2 is FQGTGA. The CDR3 length is 15 residues. Filled out from reference TRBV7-3 and TRBJ2-3, the complete variable domain reads GAGVSQTPSNKVTEKGKYVELRCDPISGHTALYWYRQSLGQGPEFLIYFQGTGAADDSGLPNDRFFAVRPEGSVSTLKIQRTERGDSAVYLCASSLYADPGDTQYFGPGTRLTVL.

This chain links TRBV28 with TRBJ1-1, with D uncertain. This CDR3 is 13 amino acids long. V lost 2 bases, J lost 11 bases, and 15 bases lay in between. Germline-derived CDR1 and CDR2 are MDHEN and SYDVKM. The CDR3 protein is CASSLPRPNRAFF. The CDR3 DNA reads TGTGCCAGCAGTTTACCGAGACCCAACCGGGCTTTCTTT.

J is TRBJ1-5 and V is TRBV5-1, with TRBD1 as a possible D gene (6 bases). The CDR3 spans 16 residues. V lost 4 bases, J lost 1 base, and 15 bases lay in between. Germline lookup yields CDR1 SGHRS and CDR2 YFSETQ. CDR3 nucleotides: TGCGCCAGCAGCCCTGTACCGGGACAAAGCAATCAGCCCCAGCATTTT. The encoded protein is CASSPVPGQSNQPQHF. Full variable domain (rest looked up from reference TRBV5-1 and TRBJ1-5): KAGVTQTPRYLIKTRGQQVTLSCSPISGHRSVSWYQQTPGQGLQFLFEYFSETQRNKGNFPGRFSGRQFSNSRSEMNVSTLELGDSALYLCASSPVPGQSNQPQHFGDGTRLSIL.

This clone has a single count. This chain uses TRBV30 with TRBJ2-3; D uncertain. The CDR3 spans 15 residues. Germline V gene lookup returns CDR1 GTSNPN and CDR2 SVGIG (reference sequence). V was trimmed by 2 bases and J by 2 bases, leaving 14 bases between them. CDR3 sequence: CAWSLGNLFTDTQYF. DNA for the CDR3: TGTGCCTGGAGTTTAGGCAATCTCTTCACAGATACGCAGTATTTT.

V usage is TRBV29-1 and J usage is TRBJ2-5; TRBD2 matches 10 bases. J gave up 5 bases and V 8 bases, and 8 bases lay outside the gene matches. CDR1 is SQVTM and CDR2 is ANQGSEA in the germline V gene. The CDR3 runs 13 residues. In nucleotides, the CDR3 is TGCAGCACCCAGCGGGGGGGCCCCGAGACCCAGTACTTC. This gives the protein CSTQRGGPETQYF.

V usage is TRBV11-2 and J usage is TRBJ1-6, with a possible D match to TRBD1 (6 bases). The length of the CDR3 is 13 residues. V was cut by 4 bases and J by 14 bases, with 15 bases left in between. Germline V gene sequence: CDR1 SGHAT, CDR2 FQNNGV. CDR3 in DNA: TGTGCCAGCAGCTGGGGGGGCACTCCGGCCCTCCACTTT. Translating it yields CASSWGGTPALHF.

This chain uses TRBV28 with TRBJ1-5; D gene unclear. V was pared by 6 bases and J by 5 bases, with 8 bases between. Germline CDR1 is MDHEN and CDR2 is SYDVKM. This CDR3 is 12 amino acids long. The CDR3 sequence: CASRRVHQPQHF. The CDR3 DNA reads as TGTGCCAGCAGGCGGGTCCATCAGCCCCAGCATTTT.

This chain joins TRBV7-6 and TRBJ2-5; D perhaps matches TRBD1 (6 bases). In germline, CDR1 is SGHVS, CDR2 FNYEAQ. CDR3 length: 19 residues. V gave up 5 bases and J gave up 5 bases, with 30 bases separating them. CDR3 nucleotides: TGTGCCAGCAGCCCCCTACGTTTACGATACAGGGATCGTAGGGAGACCCAGTACTTC. Translating gives CASSPLRLRYRDRRETQYF. The full variable domain, in which reference TRBV7-6 and TRBJ2-5 provide the parts outside the CDR3, is GAGVSQSPRYKVTKRGQDVALRCDPISGHVSLYWYRQALGQGPEFLTYFNYEAQQDKSGLPNDRFSAERPEGSISTLTIQRTEQRDSAMYRCASSPLRLRYRDRRETQYFGPGTRLLVL.

V and J are TRBV28 and TRBJ1-5, with D hard to call. From germline, CDR1 is MDHEN and CDR2 SYDVKM. V was trimmed by 3 bases and J by 1 base, leaving 10 bases between them. CDR3 length equals 15 residues. The CDR3 region has the DNA TGTGCCAGCAGTTTGCACGCTCTGAGCAATCAGCCCCAGCATTTT. Its translation is CASSLHALSNQPQHF.

This chain connects TRBV4-3 to TRBJ2-7; D may correspond to TRBD1 or TRBD2 (5 bases each). V was clipped by 0 bases and J by 2 bases, with 17 bases between them. Germline V CDR1 and CDR2: LGHNA, YSLEER. This CDR3 spans 17 amino acids. The CDR3 nucleotides are TGCGCCAGCAGCCAAGATGGGGGTGGTACAGATCCCTACGAGCAGTACTTC. It codes for CASSQDGGGTDPYEQYF.

A few counts support this clone. The J gene is TRBJ1-2, the V gene TRBV5-5; weak D call: TRBD1 (5 bases). The V gene lost 4 bases and the J gene lost 8 bases, with 15 bases spanning the gap. The CDR3 consists of 13 residues. CDR1 and CDR2 (germline): SGHKS, YYEKEE (reference sequence). CDR3 sequence reads: CASSPAGAGGYTF. CDR3 DNA: TGTGCCAGCAGCCCCGCCGGGGCAGGGGGCTACACCTTC.

The V gene is TRBV6-5, the J gene TRBJ2-7; tentatively, D is TRBD1 (6 bases). CDR3 length equals 16 residues. CDR1 and CDR2 from the germline V gene are MNHEY and SVGAGI. The ends were cut back, 0 bases at V and 3 bases at J, with 15 bases in the middle. The CDR3, as DNA: TGTGCCAGCAGTTACTCAACCGGGACAATGAGCTACGAGCAGTACTTC. Translated: CASSYSTGTMSYEQYF.

Regarding this clone: Compared with germline, one end of the junction differs, possibly owing to a read error. This chain joins TRBV11-2 and TRBJ1-1; possible D gene TRBD1, 5 bases. CDR1 SGHAT and CDR2 FQNNGV come from the germline V gene. This CDR3 is 17 amino acids long. The CDR3 loop reads CAGSFPSGGAANTEAFF. The DNA of the CDR3 is TGTGCCGGCAGCTTCCCATCCGGAGGGGCCGCGAACACTGAAGCTTTCTTT.

The J gene is TRBJ1-1, the V gene TRBV10-2, with TRBD1 matching over 9 bases. This CDR3 comprises 13 residues. V trimming: 8 bases; J trimming: 4 bases; junction bases outside the gene matches: 5. The germline V gene encodes CDR1 WSHSY and CDR2 SAAADI. The CDR3 spells CASAGQGATEAFF. The CDR3 DNA is TGCGCCAGCGCGGGACAGGGAGCCACTGAAGCTTTCTTT.

The chain has TRBV27 and TRBJ2-7, with 9 positions matching TRBD1. V dropped 4 bases and J dropped 3; count of bases not matched to a gene: 7. Germline V CDR1 and CDR2: MNHEY, SMNVEV (reference sequence). CDR3 size: 15 residues. CDR3 nucleotides: TGTGCCAGCAGTTCTACCGGGACAGGGTACTACGAGCAGTACTTC. It yields the protein CASSSTGTGYYEQYF.

This clone was seen a single time. Written as DNA, the CDR3 is TGTGCCAGCAGCGTTGACAGGGGAAACACTGAAGCTTTCTTT. Amino acid sequence: CASSVDRGNTEAFF. V usage is TRBV9 and J usage is TRBJ1-1; 8 bases agree with TRBD1. The germline V gene encodes CDR1 SGDLS and CDR2 YYNGEE. Unmatched junction bases numbered 2, after V lost 2 bases and J lost 2 bases. This CDR3 has 14 amino acids.

This sequence joins TRBV11-2 and TRBJ1-1; 9 bases align to TRBD1. V lost 4 bases and J lost 3; bases outside the gene matches: 6. Germline loops: CDR1 SGHAT, CDR2 FQNNGV. The CDR3 runs to 15 residues. The CDR3 DNA is TGTGCCAGCAGCTACTACAGGGGGCAGTACACTGAAGCTTTCTTT. Its translation: CASSYYRGQYTEAFF.

The chain uses TRBV10-3 and TRBJ2-1, with unresolved D. Per germline, CDR1 ENHRY and CDR2 SYGVKD. The CDR3 is 11 residues long. Trimming cost V 2 bases and J 5 bases, with 1 base left between them. CDR3 sequence reads: CAISEDNEQFF. CDR3 nucleotides: TGTGCCATCAGTGAGGACAATGAGCAGTTCTTC.

This chain joins TRBV5-1 and TRBJ1-5; possible D gene TRBD1, 5 bases. Germline lookup yields CDR1 SGHRS and CDR2 YFSETQ. The V end was cut by 5 bases, the J end by 6 bases, with 15 bases between. The CDR3 length is 14 residues. CDR3 in DNA: TGCGCCAGCAGGTCGGGGCTCCGCAGTCAGCCCCAGCATTTT. It translates to CASRSGLRSQPQHF.

This clone was observed once. The chain uses TRBV2 and TRBJ1-6; no definite D call. The CDR3 is 15 amino acids. The V end lost 0 bases, the J end lost 7 bases, and 10 bases lay between the germline ends. The germline V gene has CDR1 SNHLY and CDR2 FYNNEI. The CDR3 loop reads CASSEARTGNSPLHF. The CDR3 nucleotides are TGTGCCAGCAGTGAAGCGCGCACGGGAAATTCACCCCTCCACTTT.

The chain carries TRBV27 and TRBJ2-5; weak D call: TRBD2 (6 bases). V lost 0 bases, J lost 4 bases, and 12 bases lay in between. This CDR3 has 15 amino acids. In germline, CDR1 is MNHEY, CDR2 SMNVEV (reference sequence). In nucleotides, the CDR3 is TGTGCCAGCAGTTTATCGGGGGGATGGGGAGAGACCCAGTACTTC. This translates into CASSLSGGWGETQYF.